Below, one T cell receptor beta chain is given with its context. Patients of the Seattle cohort, enrolled during active infection, were followed longitudinally. This sample was included in a study of blood T cell repertoires in COVID-19. Methods used by the authors: Estimates of nucleated cell counts were drawn from the amplification of reference gene primers. Here immunoSEQ multiplex PCR was the method, and the copy in TCRdb shows in-frame clones only, minus some. From that table come the V and J calls and clone size; the DNA was used to work out D and trimming. The repertoire holds roughly 390,000 clones, with roughly 86% as singletons. Sequencing used peripheral blood. The clonotype comes from a young woman with COVID-19, enrolled during active disease.

The CDR3 DNA sequence: TGTGCCAGTAGAGAACTAGCGGGACAAGACAATGAGCAGTTCTTC. Protein product: CASRELAGQDNEQFF. This chain links TRBV19 with TRBJ2-1; 10 bases are a match to TRBD2. This CDR3 region has 15 residues. V lost 6 bases to trimming and J lost 5 bases; unmatched junction nucleotides: 7. Germline-derived CDR1 and CDR2 are LNHDA and SQIVND (reference sequence).